One sample yielded the 26 T cell receptor beta chains listed below, sequenced in a study of blood T cell repertoires in COVID-19. The assay was immunoSEQ multiplex PCR, and TCRdb's table has in-frame clones only and misses some. The sample has about 170,000 clones; around 91% are singletons. Sequencing was done on a sample of PBMCs or T cells enriched from blood (not recorded which). The receptor set was obtained from a woman under 30 who had recovered from COVID-19.

V is TRBV4-1 and J is TRBJ2-1; D call uncertain. CDR1 is MGHRA and CDR2 is YSYEKL in the germline V gene. Trimming left V 1 base short and J 6 bases short, with 13 bases between. The CDR3 is made up of 15 amino acids. The CDR3 region is CASSQAEIQVNEQFF. In DNA form, the CDR3 reads TGCGCCAGCAGCCAAGCAGAGATTCAGGTCAATGAGCAGTTCTTC.

The genes are TRBV12-5 and TRBJ2-2; 9 positions match TRBD1. The CDR3 has 16 amino acids. V gave up 6 bases and J gave up 5 bases; unmatched junction bases: 10. Germline CDR1 and CDR2: LGHNT and FRNRAP. For the CDR3, the DNA is TGTGCTAGTGGGTTTTTCGGACAGGGGTGGACCGGGGAGCTGTTTTTT. Amino acid sequence: CASGFFGQGWTGELFF.

The J gene is TRBJ1-1, the V gene TRBV27, with a possible D match to TRBD1 (5 bases). Trimming took 8 bases from V and 4 from J, leaving 11 bases between them. Germline CDR1 MNHEY, CDR2 SMNVEV (reference sequence). There are 12 residues in the CDR3. CDR3 in amino acids: CASLGGGTEAFF. The CDR3 DNA is TGTGCCAGCCTCGGGGGAGGCACTGAAGCTTTCTTT.

The chain employs TRBV7-2 and TRBJ2-3; TRBD2 agrees at 7 bases. CDR3 length: 15 amino acids. From germline, CDR1 is SGHTA and CDR2 FQGNSA. J gave up 6 bases and V 1 base, and 7 bases lay outside the gene matches. CDR3 DNA sequence: TGTGCCAGCAGCTTAGTAGGCGGGAGAGCCGATACGCAGTATTTT. Translated, it gives CASSLVGGRADTQYF.

This clone occurred once. The V and J genes are TRBV30 and TRBJ1-2; D is unclear. From germline, CDR1 is GTSNPN and CDR2 SVGIG (reference sequence). This CDR3 has 12 residues. V was clipped by 3 bases and J by 4 bases, with 9 bases between them. The CDR3 loop is CAWRANSYGYTF. In nucleotides, the CDR3 is TGTGCCTGGAGGGCAAACAGCTATGGCTACACCTTC.

The rearrangement joins TRBV5-4 to TRBJ2-2, with TRBD2 identical over 9 bases. CDR3 length: 17 amino acids. V lost 0 bases to trimming and J lost 5 bases; unmatched junction nucleotides: 8. The V gene's germline CDR1 is SGHNT and CDR2 YYREEE (reference sequence). CDR3 loop: CASSLGVAGGRTGELFF. CDR3 nucleotides: TGTGCCAGCAGCTTGGGTGTGGCGGGAGGGCGGACCGGGGAGCTGTTTTTT.

The genes are TRBV6-1 and TRBJ2-5; 11 bases fit TRBD1. Germline V gene data show CDR1 as MNHNS and CDR2 as SASEGT. CDR3 length: 16 residues. The V segment lost 0 bases and the J segment 5 bases; nucleotides outside the gene matches: 5. As DNA, the CDR3 is TGTGCCAGCAGTGAAGCCCAGGGACAGGGGGTGGAGACCCAGTACTTC. Translation: CASSEAQGQGVETQYF.

This clone was counted only a few times. The chain carries TRBV7-2 and TRBJ1-2; D is unresolved. CDR3 length: 16 residues. Germline CDR1 SGHTA, CDR2 FQGNSA. Trimming removed 4 bases from V and 1 base from J, with 16 bases in between. CDR3 protein: CASSSMAVLGNYGYTF. DNA of the CDR3: TGTGCCAGCAGCTCAATGGCTGTTCTTGGTAACTATGGCTACACCTTC.

Note on this clone: One end of the junction does not line up with germline, which may come from a read error. V and J are TRBV7-9 and TRBJ2-7, with 10 positions matching TRBD2. Germline assignment: CDR1 SEHNR and CDR2 FQNEAQ (reference sequence). CDR3 size: 16 residues. The CDR3 DNA follows: TGTGCCAGCAGCTTAGAACCGGGACTAGCGTCCTCCGAGCAGTACTTC. It translates to CASSLEPGLASSEQYF.

V usage is TRBV10-3 and J usage is TRBJ2-7; D is uncertain. Germline assignment: CDR1 ENHRY and CDR2 SYGVKD. This CDR3 has 14 amino acids. V gave up 0 bases and J gave up 5 bases, with 11 bases separating them. The DNA of the CDR3 is TGTGCCATCAGTGAGTCCGGTGGTCTCGACGAGCAGTACTTC. It yields the protein CAISESGGLDEQYF.

The chain has TRBV6-5 and TRBJ2-2; 9 bases match TRBD1. This CDR3 is built from 16 residues. Unmatched junction bases numbered 5, after V lost 0 bases and J lost 6 bases. Germline CDR1 and CDR2: MNHEY and SVGAGI. The CDR3 DNA is TGTGCCAGCAGTTACTCGGGACAGGGAAGATCCGGGGAGCTGTTTTTT. This codes for CASSYSGQGRSGELFF.

This chain connects TRBV28 to TRBJ1-5; TRBD1 is a possible D gene (5 bases). The V gene's germline CDR1 is MDHEN and CDR2 SYDVKM. CDR3 length: 13 amino acids. Deletions cut 11 bases from V and 4 bases from J, with 15 bases between. The DNA for the CDR3 is TGTGCCGGAAGGGGCGGTATTAATCAGCCCCAGCATTTT. Translated, it gives CAGRGGINQPQHF.

The chain joins TRBV11-3 to TRBJ2-5, with 11 bases aligning to TRBD1. CDR3 length: 16 amino acids. The J segment lost 5 bases and the V segment lost 5 bases, leaving 10 bases of the junction unmatched. Looked up from germline, CDR1 is SGHNT and CDR2 is YENEEA. This CDR3 reads CASSRTPGQGVETQYF. The CDR3 DNA sequence: TGTGCCAGCAGCCGGACCCCGGGACAGGGGGTCGAGACCCAGTACTTC.

The chain carries TRBV18 and TRBJ2-7; D is ambiguous. CDR3 size: 15 residues. Looked up from germline, CDR1 is KGHSH and CDR2 is LQKENI. Trimming took 6 bases from V and 3 from J, leaving 18 bases between them. In DNA, the CDR3 is TGTGCCAGCTCGCCGGAGAGGTCCCCTTTCTACGAGCAGTACTTC. Protein sequence: CASSPERSPFYEQYF.

This rearrangement joins TRBV4-3 to TRBJ2-1; TRBD2 might be the D (6 bases). V shed 2 bases and J shed 7 bases, with 12 bases lying between them. The germline CDR1 and CDR2 sequences are LGHNA and YSLEER. This CDR3 has 14 amino acids. The CDR3 nucleotides read TGCGCCAGCAGCCAAAACAACGCGGGGAATGAGCAGTTCTTC. Amino acids: CASSQNNAGNEQFF.

The V and J genes are TRBV5-1 and TRBJ1-5; D is ambiguous. V shed 4 bases and J shed 7 bases, with 12 bases lying between them. This CDR3 contains 13 residues. Germline V gene sequence: CDR1 SGHRS, CDR2 YFSETQ. The CDR3 nucleotides read TGCGCCAGCAGCGCGGCGGGTGGACAGCCCCAGCATTTT. Translated, it gives CASSAAGGQPQHF. The variable domain in full, with the rest retrieved from reference TRBV5-1 and TRBJ1-5, is KAGVTQTPRYLIKTRGQQVTLSCSPISGHRSVSWYQQTPGQGLQFLFEYFSETQRNKGNFPGRFSGRQFSNSRSEMNVSTLELGDSALYLCASSAAGGQPQHFGDGTRLSIL.

The V and J genes are TRBV11-2 and TRBJ2-7, with TRBD2 matching 9 bases. The CDR3 has 15 residues. V gave up 5 bases and J gave up 2 bases; unmatched junction bases: 7. The germline V gene encodes CDR1 SGHAT and CDR2 FQNNGV. CDR3 residues: CASSEGVAGAYEQYF. For the CDR3, the DNA is TGTGCCAGCAGCGAGGGAGTAGCGGGAGCCTACGAGCAGTACTTC.

The V and J genes are TRBV5-1 and TRBJ2-7, with D possibly TRBD1 on 6 matching bases. This CDR3 comprises 14 residues. Germline CDR1 is SGHRS and CDR2 is YFSETQ. The ends were cut back, 5 bases at V and 6 bases at J, with 18 bases in the middle. The CDR3 nucleotides read TGCGCCAGCAGGGCAGGGGACCTCGAGAGCGAGCAGTACTTC. Translating gives CASRAGDLESEQYF.

This clone has at least ten counts. V is TRBV5-1 and J is TRBJ1-3, with D possibly being TRBD1 (5 bases). Trimming pared 9 bases from V and 1 base from J, leaving 20 bases between. CDR3 length: 16 residues. In germline, CDR1 is SGHRS, CDR2 YFSETQ. CDR3 in amino acids: CAITAEAGGSGNTIYF. CDR3 DNA sequence: TGCGCCATCACAGCGGAGGCCGGGGGATCTGGAAACACCATATATTTT.

V usage is TRBV19 and J usage is TRBJ2-1; 15 nucleotides match TRBD2. From germline, CDR1 is LNHDA and CDR2 SQIVND (reference sequence). The CDR3 is 15 amino acids. Trimming took 7 bases from V and 8 from J; bases not matched to a gene: 6. Here the CDR3 DNA reads TGTGCCAGTACCCAAGGACTAGCGGGAGGGGATGAGCAGTTCTTC. This gives the protein CASTQGLAGGDEQFF.

The genes are TRBV5-1 and TRBJ1-4, with 12 bases identical to TRBD1. The CDR3 consists of 16 residues. With 3 bases clipped from V and 7 bases from J, the junction kept 7 bases outside the gene matches. Germline V gene lookup returns CDR1 SGHRS and CDR2 YFSETQ. The CDR3 region is CASSSGGQGAFEKLFF. CDR3 bases: TGCGCCAGCAGCTCCGGGGGACAGGGGGCTTTTGAAAAACTGTTTTTT.

The V call is TRBV19, the J call TRBJ1-1; possibly TRBD1 for D (5 bases). This CDR3 spans 14 amino acids. Deletions cut 0 bases from V and 11 bases from J, with 16 bases between. Germline V gene lookup returns CDR1 LNHDA and CDR2 SQIVND (reference sequence). This chain's CDR3 is CASSIDERQPGAFF. DNA of the CDR3: TGTGCCAGTAGTATAGATGAACGCCAACCAGGGGCTTTCTTT.

The CDR3 nucleotides read TGCGCCAGCAGTGAACCAGGGCTGTGGGAGACCCAGTACTTC. As protein: CASSEPGLWETQYF. The chain combines TRBV10-1 with TRBJ2-5; tentative D call: TRBD1 (5 bases). The CDR3 loop spans 14 amino acids. Germline CDR1 is WNHNN and CDR2 is SYGVQD (reference sequence). Deletions cut 3 bases from V and 5 bases from J, with 13 bases between.

The chain is built from TRBV6-5 and TRBJ2-1; 9 bases map to TRBD1. The CDR3 has 16 residues. Trimming at V came to 2 bases and at J to 4 bases, leaving 6 bases not matched to a gene. Germline CDR1 and CDR2: MNHEY and SVGAGI. The CDR3 sequence is CASSYTGTGKYNEQFF. CDR3 DNA: TGTGCCAGCAGTTACACCGGGACAGGGAAATACAATGAGCAGTTCTTC.

The V and J genes are TRBV5-4 and TRBJ2-2; tentative D call: TRBD2 (5 bases). CDR3 length: 13 residues. Trimming took 4 bases from V and 8 from J, leaving 12 bases between them. Germline V gene data show CDR1 as SGHNT and CDR2 as YYREEE (reference sequence). The DNA of the CDR3 is TGTGCCAGCAGCAATGCAGGAGGTGGGGAGCTGTTTTTT. It translates to CASSNAGGGELFF.

This chain uses TRBV11-3 with TRBJ2-7; the D is unclear. Trimming stripped 0 bases from V and 1 base from J, with 7 bases between. Germline lookup yields CDR1 SGHNT and CDR2 YENEEA. There are 14 residues in the CDR3. CDR3 loop: CASSLESGSYEQYF. The DNA for the CDR3 is TGTGCCAGCAGCTTAGAATCAGGTTCCTACGAGCAGTACTTC.